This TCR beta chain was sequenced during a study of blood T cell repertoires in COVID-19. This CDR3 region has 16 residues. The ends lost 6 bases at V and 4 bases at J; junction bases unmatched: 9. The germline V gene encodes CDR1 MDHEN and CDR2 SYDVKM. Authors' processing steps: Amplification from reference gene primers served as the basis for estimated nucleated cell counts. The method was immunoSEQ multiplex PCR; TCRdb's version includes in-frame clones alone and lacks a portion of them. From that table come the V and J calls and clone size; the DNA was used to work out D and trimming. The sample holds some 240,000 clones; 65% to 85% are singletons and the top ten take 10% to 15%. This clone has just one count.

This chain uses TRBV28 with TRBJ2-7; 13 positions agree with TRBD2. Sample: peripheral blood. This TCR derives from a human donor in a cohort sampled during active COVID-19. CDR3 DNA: TGTGCCAGCAGACCCCGGACTAGCGGGAGAAAGTACGAGCAGTACTTC. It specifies CASRPRTSGRKYEQYF.